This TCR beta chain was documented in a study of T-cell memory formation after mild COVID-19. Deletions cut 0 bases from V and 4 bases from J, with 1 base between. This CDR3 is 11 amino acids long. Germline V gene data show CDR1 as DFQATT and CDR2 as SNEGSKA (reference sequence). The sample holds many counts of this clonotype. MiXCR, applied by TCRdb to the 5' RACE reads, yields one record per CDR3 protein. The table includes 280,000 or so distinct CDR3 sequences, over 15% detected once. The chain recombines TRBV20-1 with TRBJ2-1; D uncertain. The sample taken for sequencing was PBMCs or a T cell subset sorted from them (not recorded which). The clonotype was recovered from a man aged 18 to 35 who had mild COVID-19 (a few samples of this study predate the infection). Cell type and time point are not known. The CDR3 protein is CSAREYNEQFF. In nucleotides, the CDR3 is TGCAGTGCTAGAGAATACAATGAGCAGTTCTTC.